The 8 T cell receptor beta chains below all came from one sample that was sequenced in a study of metastatic and nonmetastatic thyroid tumors. No patient had received any treatment before thyroid surgery. TCRdb reanalyzed the PCR reads with MiXCR. The sample lists some 60,000 clones, 25% to 30% occurring once. The sequenced sample consisted of blood. These receptor sequences come from a female donor with papillary thyroid cancer or a benign thyroid nodule (not recorded which). Some clones in this sample may be carry-over from other donors' samples.

This clone was counted only a few times. Here the CDR3 DNA reads TGTGCCAGCACGGGGGGAGGACTAAATGAGCAGTTCTTC. It codes for CASTGGGLNEQFF. The V call is TRBV6-1, the J call TRBJ2-1; 7 nucleotides match TRBD2. V was clipped by 7 bases and J by 7 bases; unmatched bases: 7. Germline loops: CDR1 MNHNS, CDR2 SASEGT. The CDR3 runs to 13 residues.

The sample holds one count of this clone. The chain is built from TRBV4-3 and TRBJ1-3, with D possibly matching TRBD1 (5 bases). Deletions cut 0 bases from V and 2 bases from J, with 8 bases between. Germline CDR1 LGHNA, CDR2 YSLEER. There are 15 residues in the CDR3. The CDR3 nucleotides are TGCGCCAGCAGCCAAGACCAGACAGCTGGAAACACCATATATTTT. Translated: CASSQDQTAGNTIYF.

The rearrangement links TRBV20-1 to TRBJ1-2; D unresolved. Trimming took off 4 bases at V and 1 base at J, with 10 bases between the two ends. The CDR3 runs 13 residues. Germline V gene sequence: CDR1 DFQATT, CDR2 SNEGSKA (reference sequence). Here the CDR3 DNA reads TGCAGTGCTAAGATCACAGTTAACTATGGCTACACCTTC. It is translated as CSAKITVNYGYTF.

In this sample, this clone turned up a few times. The rearrangement uses TRBV28 and TRBJ1-4, with D unclear. V lost 6 bases to trimming and J lost 6 bases, with 17 bases between them. Germline CDR1 MDHEN, CDR2 SYDVKM. CDR3 size: 15 residues. In DNA form, the CDR3 reads TGTGCCAGCAGCCCTAGCACGGGTGGTTATGAAAAACTGTTTTTT. It yields the protein CASSPSTGGYEKLFF.

The chain links TRBV6-1 to TRBJ2-7, with D perhaps being TRBD1 or TRBD2 (6 bases each). V lost 6 bases and J lost 3, with 15 bases in between. Germline loops: CDR1 MNHNS, CDR2 SASEGT. CDR3 length equals 14 residues. Written as DNA, the CDR3 is TGTGCCAGCAGCAGGGGCGGCGGGATCTACGAGCAGTACTTC. Translation gives CASSRGGGIYEQYF.

This chain uses TRBV5-1 with TRBJ2-1, with D unclear. V lost 0 bases, J lost 3 bases, and 4 bases lay in between. The CDR3 loop spans 13 amino acids. Germline CDR1 SGHRS, CDR2 YFSETQ. CDR3 sequence: CASSLDGYNEQFF. CDR3 coding DNA: TGCGCCAGCAGCTTGGACGGCTACAATGAGCAGTTCTTC.

This clone appeared a few times. The genes are TRBV2 and TRBJ2-1; D gene uncertain. This CDR3 spans 12 amino acids. With 2 bases removed from V and 8 bases from J, the gap between germline ends came to 7 bases. The germline V gene encodes CDR1 SNHLY and CDR2 FYNNEI. In DNA, the CDR3 is TGTGCCAGCAGTGAATCAGAATATGAGCAGTTCTTC. Amino acid sequence: CASSESEYEQFF.

The rearrangement uses TRBV30 and TRBJ2-7; weak D call: TRBD1 (5 bases). Trimming left V 2 bases short and J 2 bases short, with 10 bases between. This CDR3 region has 13 residues. The germline V gene encodes CDR1 GTSNPN and CDR2 SVGIG (reference sequence). CDR3 loop: CAWSPGPPYEQYF. The CDR3 bases are TGTGCCTGGAGTCCAGGGCCCCCCTACGAGCAGTACTTC.